This T cell receptor beta chain was profiled in a study of blood T cell repertoires in COVID-19. About the research overall: Material from acute and convalescent COVID-19 was sourced from the United States, Italy and Spain. Sources were T cells, B-cell-depleted T cells, or PBMCs; the material itself was cDNA or gDNA.

Enrolled during active infection, Seattle patients were then followed longitudinally. Original processing notes: Amplification of reference gene primers provided the estimated nucleated cell counts. Sequencing used immunoSEQ multiplex PCR; TCRdb keeps in-frame clones, though not all of them. The V and J calls and clone size come from that table; D and trimming were worked out from the DNA. The repertoire holds about 250,000 clones, with roughly 85% as singletons. Germline V CDR1 and CDR2: KGHDR, SFDVKD. This CDR3 spans 14 amino acids. The V and J ends lost 5 bases and 1 base respectively, with 7 bases between them.

Sample: peripheral blood. The chain joins TRBV24-1 to TRBJ1-4, with D perhaps matching TRBD1 (6 bases). The sequence derives from a man aged 45-65 years with COVID-19, enrolled during active disease. In nucleotides, the CDR3 is TGTGCCACCAGTGTAGGGGGAACTAATGAAAAACTGTTTTTT. Residues: CATSVGGTNEKLFF.